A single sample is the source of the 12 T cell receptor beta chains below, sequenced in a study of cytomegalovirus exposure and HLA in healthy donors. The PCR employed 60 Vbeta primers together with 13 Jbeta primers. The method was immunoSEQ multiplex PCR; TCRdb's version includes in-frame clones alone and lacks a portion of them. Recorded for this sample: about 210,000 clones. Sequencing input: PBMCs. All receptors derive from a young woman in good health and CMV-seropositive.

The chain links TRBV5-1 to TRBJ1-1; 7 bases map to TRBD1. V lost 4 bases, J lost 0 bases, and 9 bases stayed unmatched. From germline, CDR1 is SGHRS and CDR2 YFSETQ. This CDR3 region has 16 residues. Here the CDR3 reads CASSTAPTGLNTEAFF. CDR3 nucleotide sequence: TGCGCCAGCAGCACTGCACCGACAGGGCTGAACACTGAAGCTTTCTTT.

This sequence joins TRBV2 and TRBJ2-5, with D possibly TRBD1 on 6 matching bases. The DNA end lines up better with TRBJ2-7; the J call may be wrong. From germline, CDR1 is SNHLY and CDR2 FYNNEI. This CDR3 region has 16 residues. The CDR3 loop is CASSGAGTRGSYEQYF. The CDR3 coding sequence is TGTGCCAGCAGTGGGGCCGGGACAAGAGGCTCCTACGAGCAGTACTTC.

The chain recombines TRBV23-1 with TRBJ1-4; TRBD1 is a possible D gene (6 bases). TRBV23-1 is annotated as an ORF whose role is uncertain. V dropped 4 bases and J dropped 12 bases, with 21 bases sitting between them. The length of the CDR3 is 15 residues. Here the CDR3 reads CASSPPDRPLKELFF. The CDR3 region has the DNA TGCGCCAGCAGTCCGCCAGACAGGCCCCTCAAGGAACTGTTTTTT.

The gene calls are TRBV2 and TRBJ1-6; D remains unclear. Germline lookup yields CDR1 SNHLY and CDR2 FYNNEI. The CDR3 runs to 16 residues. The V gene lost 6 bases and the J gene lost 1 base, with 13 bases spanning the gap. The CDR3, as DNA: TGTGCCAGCAGCTTCTCTAAGAATTCCTATAATTCACCCCTCCACTTT. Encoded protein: CASSFSKNSYNSPLHF.

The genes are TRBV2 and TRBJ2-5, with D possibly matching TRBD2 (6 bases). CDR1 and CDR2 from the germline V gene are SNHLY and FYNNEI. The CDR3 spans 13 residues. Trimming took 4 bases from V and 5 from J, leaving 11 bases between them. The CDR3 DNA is TGTGCCAGCAGTGGCGGGGTCTGGGAGACCCAGTACTTC. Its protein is CASSGGVWETQYF. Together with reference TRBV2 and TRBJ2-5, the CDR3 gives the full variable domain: EPEVTQTPSHQVTQMGQEVILRCVPISNHLYFYWYRQILGQKVEFLVSFYNNEISEKSEIFDDQFSVERPDGSNFTLKIRSTKLEDSAMYFCASSGGVWETQYFGPGTRLLVL.

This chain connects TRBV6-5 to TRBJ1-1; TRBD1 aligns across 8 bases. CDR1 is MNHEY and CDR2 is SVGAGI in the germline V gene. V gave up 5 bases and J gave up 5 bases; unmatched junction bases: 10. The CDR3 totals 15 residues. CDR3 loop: CASSGRGPGGTEAFF. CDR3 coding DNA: TGTGCCAGCAGTGGCAGGGGGCCTGGTGGGACTGAAGCTTTCTTT.

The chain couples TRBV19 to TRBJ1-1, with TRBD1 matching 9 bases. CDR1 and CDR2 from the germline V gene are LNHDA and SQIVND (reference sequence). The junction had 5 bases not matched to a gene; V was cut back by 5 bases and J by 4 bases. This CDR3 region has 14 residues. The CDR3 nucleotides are TGTGCCAGTAGTGTAAACAGGGGGCCCACTGAAGCTTTCTTT. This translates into CASSVNRGPTEAFF.

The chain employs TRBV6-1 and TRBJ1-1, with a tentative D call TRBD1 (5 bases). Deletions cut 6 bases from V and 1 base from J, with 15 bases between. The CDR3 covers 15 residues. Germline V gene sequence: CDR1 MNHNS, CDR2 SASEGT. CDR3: CASSLAGTGNTEAFF. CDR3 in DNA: TGTGCCAGCAGCTTAGCCGGGACTGGGAACACTGAAGCTTTCTTT.

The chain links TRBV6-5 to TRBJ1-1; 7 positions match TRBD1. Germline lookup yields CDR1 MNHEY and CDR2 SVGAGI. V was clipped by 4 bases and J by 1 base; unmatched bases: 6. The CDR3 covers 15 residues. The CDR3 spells CASSWTGGGNTEAFF. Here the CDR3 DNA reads TGTGCCAGCAGTTGGACAGGAGGAGGGAACACTGAAGCTTTCTTT.

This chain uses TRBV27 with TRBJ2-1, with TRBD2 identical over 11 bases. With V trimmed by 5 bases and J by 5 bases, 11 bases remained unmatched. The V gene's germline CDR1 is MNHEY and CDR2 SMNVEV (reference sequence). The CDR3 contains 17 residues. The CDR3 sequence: CASSPRTTSGRDNEQFF. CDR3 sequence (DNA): TGTGCCAGCAGTCCCCGTACCACTAGCGGGAGAGACAATGAGCAGTTCTTC.

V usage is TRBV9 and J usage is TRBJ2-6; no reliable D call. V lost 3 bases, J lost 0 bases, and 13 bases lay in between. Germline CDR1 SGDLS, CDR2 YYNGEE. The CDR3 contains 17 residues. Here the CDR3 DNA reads TGTGCCAGCAGCGGTAGTATACCCCTCTCTGGGGCCAACGTCCTGACTTTC. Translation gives CASSGSIPLSGANVLTF. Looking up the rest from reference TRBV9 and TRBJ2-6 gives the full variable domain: DSGVTQTPKHLITATGQRVTLRCSPRSGDLSVYWYQQSLDQGLQFLIQYYNGEERAKGNILERFSAQQFPDLHSELNLSSLELGDSALYFCASSGSIPLSGANVLTFGAGSRLTVL.

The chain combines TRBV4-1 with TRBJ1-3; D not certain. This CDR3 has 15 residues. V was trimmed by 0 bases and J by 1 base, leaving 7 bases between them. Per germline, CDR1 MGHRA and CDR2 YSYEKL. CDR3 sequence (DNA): TGCGCCAGCAGCCAAGATGGAGTGTCTGGAAACACCATATATTTT. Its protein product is CASSQDGVSGNTIYF.